The clone carrying this T cell receptor beta chain was recorded only once. Sorting used thawed, overnight-rested PBMC stained with anti-CD3, a viability dye and GMM-loaded CD1B tetramer. CD1B tetramers were loaded with Rhodococcus equi-derived C32 glucose monomycolate. The data originate from a study of T cells in tuberculosis. No alpha-beta pairing information exists for these sequences. The method was immunoSEQ multiplex PCR; TCRdb's version includes in-frame clones alone and lacks a portion of them. The repertoire consists of 55,000 to 60,000 clones, with roughly 87% occurring once and the leading ten covering just over 20%. There are 15 residues in the CDR3. After removal of 6 bases from V and 3 bases from J, the junction contained 5 bases not matched to a gene. In germline, CDR1 is LNHDA, CDR2 SQIVND (reference sequence).

Material for sequencing was CD1b-GMM tetramer-negative cells sorted from PBMCs. The chain employs TRBV19 and TRBJ1-5; the match to TRBD1 covers 10 bases. This clonotype originated in an adult woman with latent tuberculosis. CDR3 region: CASRETGGVNQPQHF. The CDR3 coding sequence is TGTGCCAGTAGGGAGACAGGGGGCGTCAATCAGCCCCAGCATTTT. Combining the CDR3 with reference TRBV19 and TRBJ1-5 gives the whole variable domain DGGITQSPKYLFRKEGQNVTLSCEQNLNHDAMYWYRQDPGQGLRLIYYSQIVNDFQKGDIAEGYSVSREKKESFPLTVTSAQKNPTAFYLCASRETGGVNQPQHFGDGTRLSIL.